The following is a T cell receptor (beta chain) sequence with its context. This clone was counted ten times or more. The target of this receptor is not known. The read finishes 3 residues shy of the CDR3 end, and the germline J gene is used to complete it. The germline V gene provides CDR1 SGHDN and CDR2 FVKESK. The CDR3 runs 16 amino acids, cysteine and phenylalanine included. The 39 bases shown cover part of the CDR3, and their frame starts at base 1. At the junction V is shortened by 8 bases and J by 3 bases; bases outside the gene matches: 10. This specimen comes from a study of T cell clonality in common variable immunodeficiency (dated by TCRdb to the mid-2010s). Points the paper makes about the study in general: TCRbeta clonality was higher in CVID subjects than in healthy controls (t-test p = 0.018), and the increase was most characteristic of about a third of subjects. Even though DNA input was equal, the average per sample came to some 82,000 unique sequences for controls compared with roughly 30,000 for CVID samples. According to the authors, finding the cause of the higher clonality in CVID would require sequencing the repertoires of T cell subpopulations. CVID TCRbeta sequences were reported to have fewer deletions and N-nucleotide insertions and to lack highly modified clones with 13 or more V deletions. Patient heterogeneity within the CVID cohort put limits on correlating repertoire features with clinical complications. Fewer TCRbeta clones were shared among CVID subjects than among healthy controls (p < 0.0001).

Most of the CVID patients and most of the healthy controls were of Caucasian heritage. Heparinized peripheral whole blood samples of roughly 5 to 8.5 ml were collected from each donor. Genomic DNA from adults with common variable immune deficiency (CVID) and from healthy adult controls was used to sequence TCRbeta CDR3 repertoires. The control group was made up of some 22 healthy adult volunteers (approximately 10 male and approximately twelve female) whose ages ranged from about 20 to 66 years, with a mean age of approximately 32. To isolate peripheral blood mononuclear cells, diluted blood was subjected to density centrifugation over Hypaque 1077 or Ficoll-Paque. Unsorted mononuclear cells served as the source of genomic DNA, which was extracted either by Qiagen column purification or by a centrifugation-based method. Equivalent amounts of genomic DNA from CVID and control samples were used as sequencing input. For every sample, a 60 bp segment covering the rearranged TCRbeta CDR3 region was amplified and then sequenced. The immunoSEQ assay, a bias-corrected multiplex PCR with high-throughput sequencing, was employed for TCRbeta amplification. The paper's processing steps were these. Every unique nucleotide sequence was considered a clone and was annotated with V, D and J genes, copy number and frequency. Sequences were labeled productive if in frame, and non-productive if out of frame or containing stop codons. As previously described, clonality was calculated on the basis of Shannon's entropy. The predicted amino acid sequences of productive clones were used to derive mean CDR3 Kyte-Doolittle hydropathy. Scaled V gene usage was hierarchically clustered using Manhattan distance and complete linkage with the R hclust function. Sharing of clones by CDR3 amino acid sequence was evaluated by resampling 12 repertoires per group over 100 rounds. The repertoires were screened for around 70 published EBV-specific TCRbeta sequences and some 250 published CMV-specific TCRbeta sequences. Analysis left out a couple of CVID samples that produced under 10,000 sequences, so fewer than 50 CVID repertoires remained. Sourced from immuneACCESS, this table was stored by TCRdb with only in-frame sequences that have V and J called. A share of the clones is absent; for the studies checked, an unresolved V gene accounts for under half, and the remainder has no known explanation. V and J calls and clone size are given by that table; D and trimming were obtained from the DNA. This sample holds tens of thousands of clones in total, without any singletons. Clones ranked in the top ten supply about 3.6% of the sample.

This TCR came from a person aged 18-70 years in good health. This chain joins TRBV14 to TRBJ2-2, and 9 bases in between align with TRBD1. The sequenced material came from peripheral blood mononuclear cells. The part of the CDR3 DNA that was read is TGTGCCAGCGGCGGGTTCGGACAGGGGCACACCGGGGAG. Its product reads: CASGGFGQGHTGE. The full CDR3 reads CASGGFGQGHTGELFF.